The 18 T cell receptor beta chains below all came from one sample that was sequenced in a study of T cells after yellow fever vaccination. TCRdb independently ran MiXCR on the 5' RACE reads; one entry per CDR3 protein. The sample has 300,000 or so distinct CDR3 sequences; 8% to 9.5% are singletons. The sequenced sample was PBMCs, obtained 35 to 50 days after the first yellow fever vaccination. These receptors originate from a man aged 18 to 35 who received the YFV17D yellow fever vaccine.

This clonotype was observed a handful of times. V is TRBV5-5 and J is TRBJ2-7; TRBD1 agrees at 7 bases. Trimming at V came to 0 bases and at J to 4 bases, leaving 7 bases not matched to a gene. Germline V lookup: CDR1 SGHKS, CDR2 YYEKEE (reference sequence). The CDR3 loop spans 15 amino acids. DNA of the CDR3: TGTGCCAGCAGCTTGGTTAGGGGGCTTTCGTACGAGCAGTACGTC. It translates to CASSLVRGLSYEQYV.

The table lists this clonotype with many counts. This rearrangement joins TRBV6-6 to TRBJ2-5, with D hard to call. Germline CDR1 is MNHNY and CDR2 is SVGAGI (reference sequence). The V end lost 0 bases, the J end lost 7 bases, and 6 bases lay between the germline ends. This CDR3 region has 12 residues. The CDR3 bases are TGTGCCAGCAGTTACTCGCCCGGGACCCAGTACTTC. Translating gives CASSYSPGTQYF.

This clonotype was seen more than once but under ten times. The chain uses TRBV20-1 and TRBJ1-5; D ambiguous. The germline V gene has CDR1 DFQATT and CDR2 SNEGSKA (reference sequence). V lost 0 bases and J lost 4, with 7 bases in between. CDR3 length: 13 amino acids. The CDR3 reads CSAREAGNQPQHF. CDR3 DNA sequence: TGCAGTGCTAGAGAGGCGGGGAATCAGCCCCAGCATTTT.

The chain uses TRBV7-6 and TRBJ1-1, with 8 bases aligning to TRBD1. This CDR3 spans 15 amino acids. V lost 6 bases to trimming and J lost 3 bases; unmatched junction nucleotides: 9. CDR1 is SGHVS and CDR2 is FNYEAQ in the germline V gene. CDR3 sequence (DNA): TGTGCCAGCAGGGAAGACAGGGGAGGATACACTGAAGCTTTCTTT. Residues: CASREDRGGYTEAFF.

The rearrangement joins TRBV7-8 to TRBJ1-6, with TRBD1 matching over 7 bases. V was pared by 6 bases and J by 9 bases, with 8 bases of the junction left unmatched. The CDR3 has 14 residues. Germline values: CDR1 SGHVS, CDR2 FQNEAQ. The CDR3, as DNA: TGTGCCAGCAGACCGACAGGGAAGGGTTCACCCCTCCACTTT. Residues: CASRPTGKGSPLHF.

The genes are TRBV5-1 and TRBJ1-2; no clear D gene. This CDR3 has 15 amino acids. V lost 4 bases, J lost 2 bases, and 15 bases lay in between. Germline CDR1 reads SGHRS; CDR2 reads YFSETQ. The CDR3 protein is CASSASGVLNYGYTF. In DNA, the CDR3 is TGCGCCAGCAGCGCCAGCGGGGTACTCAACTATGGCTACACCTTC.

The chain combines TRBV11-2 with TRBJ1-3; TRBD1 might be the D (5 bases). The germline V gene encodes CDR1 SGHAT and CDR2 FQNNGV. Between the trimmed V and J ends, which lost 2 bases and 0 bases, there was a span of 11 bases. This CDR3 spans 16 amino acids. The CDR3 region is CASSLQGADSGNTIYF. The CDR3 DNA reads as TGTGCCAGCAGCTTACAAGGGGCCGACTCTGGAAACACCATATATTTT.

A few counts support this clonotype. The rearrangement links TRBV4-2 to TRBJ2-1; TRBD1 matches 7 bases. The CDR3 has 15 amino acids. Per germline, CDR1 LGHNA and CDR2 YNFKEQ. With V trimmed by 1 base and J by 6 bases, 6 bases remained unmatched. CDR3 sequence: CASSQVPGQSNEQFF. DNA for the CDR3: TGTGCCAGCAGCCAAGTACCGGGACAGTCCAATGAGCAGTTCTTC.

This clonotype was counted a few times. The chain links TRBV5-1 to TRBJ2-1; D uncertain. The CDR3 loop spans 15 amino acids. Germline assignment: CDR1 SGHRS and CDR2 YFSETQ. Trimming left V 1 base short and J 1 base short, with 9 bases between. This chain's CDR3 is CASSLRSRSYNEQFF. CDR3 sequence (DNA): TGCGCCAGCAGCTTGAGGAGCCGTTCCTACAATGAGCAGTTCTTC.

The table lists this clonotype with many counts. The gene calls are TRBV7-7 and TRBJ2-5; D assignment may be TRBD1 or TRBD2 (5 bases each). This CDR3 comprises 16 residues. The V and J ends lost 2 bases and 5 bases respectively, with 18 bases between them. Germline V gene data show CDR1 as SSHAT and CDR2 as FNYEAQ (reference sequence). CDR3 region: CASSLRSTGTMETQYF. In DNA form, the CDR3 reads TGTGCCAGCAGCTTAAGGTCCACCGGGACGATGGAGACCCAGTACTTC.

This sequence joins TRBV12-3 or TRBV12-4 and TRBJ1-1; TRBD1 agrees at 9 bases. V trimming: 4 bases; J trimming: 4 bases; junction bases outside the gene matches: 10. The CDR3 consists of 16 residues. Here the CDR3 DNA reads TGTGCCAGCAGTTCTGGACAGGGGATCTGGGCCACTGAAGCTTTCTTT. Translated: CASSSGQGIWATEAFF.

In its sample, this clonotype was seen a few times. V gene TRBV6-1 combines with J gene TRBJ1-4; D might be TRBD1 (5 bases). Germline loops: CDR1 MNHNS, CDR2 SASEGT. The CDR3 is 13 amino acids. The V end was cut by 10 bases, the J end by 8 bases, with 17 bases between. The chain's CDR3 is CATRSTGGEKLFF. CDR3 bases: TGTGCCACCAGATCAACTGGGGGGGAAAAACTGTTTTTT.

The chain carries TRBV5-1 and TRBJ2-3; 10 nucleotides agree with TRBD2. The germline CDR1 and CDR2 sequences are SGHRS and YFSETQ. The length of the CDR3 is 16 residues. The trim removed 5 bases at V and 1 base at J, leaving 7 bases unmatched. In DNA form, the CDR3 reads TGCGCCAGCAGTTCAGAAGCGGGGGGGGGCACAGATACGCAGTATTTT. Translating gives CASSSEAGGGTDTQYF.

In its sample, this clonotype was seen many times. J is TRBJ2-2 and V is TRBV7-3; D is possibly TRBD1 (5 bases). CDR1 and CDR2 from the germline V gene are SGHTA and FQGTGA. There are 15 residues in the CDR3. With 5 bases removed from V and 1 base from J, the gap between germline ends came to 11 bases. The CDR3 region is CASSRTPLNTGELFF. The CDR3 nucleotides are TGTGCCAGCAGCCGGACACCGTTGAACACCGGGGAGCTGTTTTTT.

The chain combines TRBV9 with TRBJ2-1; TRBD1 is a possible D gene (5 bases). The ends were cut back, 6 bases at V and 8 bases at J, with 9 bases in the middle. This CDR3 comprises 11 residues. Germline V gene data show CDR1 as SGDLS and CDR2 as YYNGEE. CDR3 nucleotides: TGTGCCAGCATGGGGCGAGATGAGCAGTTCTTC. Translated, it gives CASMGRDEQFF.

This clonotype occurred a few times. The chain combines TRBV6-5 with TRBJ2-5; D could derive from TRBD1 or TRBD2 (6 bases each). Germline CDR1 and CDR2: MNHEY and SVGAGI. The CDR3 sequence is 17 residues long. Trimming stripped 2 bases from V and 1 base from J, with 17 bases between. The CDR3 region has the DNA TGTGCCAGCAGTTACCCTGAGGGGGGCGAGTTCCAAGAGACCCAGTACTTC. This translates into CASSYPEGGEFQETQYF.

The chain combines TRBV15 with TRBJ2-7, with TRBD2 as a possible D gene (5 bases). V was pared by 5 bases and J by 2 bases, with 13 bases between. The CDR3 sequence is 14 residues long. The germline V gene encodes CDR1 LNHNV and CDR2 YYDKDF (reference sequence). The CDR3 sequence: CATSPGRRAYEQYF. The CDR3 DNA follows: TGTGCCACCAGCCCGGGAAGAAGGGCCTACGAGCAGTACTTC.

The V gene is TRBV11-2, the J gene TRBJ1-6; tentative D call: TRBD1 (5 bases). This CDR3 contains 17 residues. CDR1 is SGHAT, CDR2 FQNNGV, per germline. V lost 4 bases and J 0 bases, leaving 13 bases between the germline ends. The chain's CDR3 is CASSSRDGSSYNSPLHF. CDR3 DNA sequence: TGTGCCAGCAGCTCGCGGGACGGCAGCTCCTATAATTCACCCCTCCACTTT.